What follows are 21 T cell receptor beta chains derived from one specimen sequenced in a study of technical replicates of blood from several donors. TCRdb's table, derived via immunoSEQ multiplex PCR, lists solely in-frame clones and lacks some. The sample includes more than 90,000 clones, approximately 95% of them seen just once. The specimen sequenced was T cells isolated from PBMCs. The source is a human donor in good health.

The V call is TRBV28, the J call TRBJ2-5; D remains unclear. This CDR3 has 11 residues. Trimming took 4 bases from V and 2 from J, leaving 2 bases between them. The germline gives CDR1 MDHEN, CDR2 SYDVKM. This chain's CDR3 is CASSSQETQYF. CDR3 bases: TGTGCCAGCAGTTCACAAGAGACCCAGTACTTC.

The chain links TRBV28 to TRBJ2-1, with TRBD2 matching 7 bases. The CDR3 extends over 15 amino acids. Trimming took 3 bases from V and 5 from J; bases not matched to a gene: 7. The V gene's germline CDR1 is MDHEN and CDR2 SYDVKM. For the CDR3, the DNA is TGTGCCAGCAGTTTTATTAGCGGGCCCCACAATGAGCAGTTCTTC. It codes for CASSFISGPHNEQFF.

The chain recombines TRBV19 with TRBJ2-7, with TRBD1 matching 8 bases. There are 13 residues in the CDR3. V lost 5 bases, J lost 6 bases, and 6 bases stayed unmatched. Germline assignment: CDR1 LNHDA and CDR2 SQIVND (reference sequence). CDR3 in DNA: TGTGCCAGTAGTTCAATACAGGGGGGCGAGCAGTACTTC. Its translation: CASSSIQGGEQYF.

The chain is built from TRBV11-2 and TRBJ2-3; D may be TRBD2 (6 bases). V was pared by 1 base and J by 0 bases, with 11 bases between. The germline V gene encodes CDR1 SGHAT and CDR2 FQNNGV. This CDR3 spans 16 amino acids. CDR3 DNA sequence: TGTGCCAGCAGCTTAGTCAAACTAGCTAGCACAGATACGCAGTATTTT. It codes for CASSLVKLASTDTQYF.

This chain connects TRBV10-1 to TRBJ2-7, with D perhaps matching TRBD2 (6 bases). Per the germline V gene, CDR1 is WNHNN and CDR2 is SYGVQD (reference sequence). The CDR3 is made up of 16 amino acids. Trimming took 2 bases from V and 4 from J, leaving 18 bases between them. This CDR3 reads CASSEDPLGRTYEQYF. The CDR3 region has the DNA TGCGCCAGCAGTGAGGACCCCCTCGGGAGAACTTACGAGCAGTACTTC.

This clone showed up just once. The V gene is TRBV19, the J gene TRBJ1-1; D possibly corresponds to TRBD1 (5 bases). V was pared by 6 bases and J by 1 base, with 15 bases between. CDR1 and CDR2 from the germline V gene are LNHDA and SQIVND (reference sequence). The CDR3 covers 15 residues. The CDR3 protein is CASRPLGRENTEAFF. The CDR3 nucleotides read TGTGCCAGTAGGCCCCTGGGCAGGGAGAACACTGAAGCTTTCTTT.

The chain recombines TRBV27 with TRBJ2-1; 12 bases line up with TRBD1. The J segment lost 6 bases and the V segment lost 4 bases, leaving 1 base of the junction unmatched. Germline lookup yields CDR1 MNHEY and CDR2 SMNVEV (reference sequence). The CDR3 is 14 amino acids. CDR3 in amino acids: CASSWDRGLNEQFF. For the CDR3, the DNA is TGTGCCAGCAGTTGGGACAGGGGGCTCAATGAGCAGTTCTTC.

The J gene is TRBJ1-5, the V gene TRBV11-2; the D gene is possibly TRBD1 (5 bases). CDR1 is SGHAT and CDR2 is FQNNGV in the germline V gene. Deletions cut 6 bases from V and 6 bases from J, with 12 bases between. The CDR3 contains 13 residues. CDR3 in amino acids: CASSTQGGQPQHF. CDR3 coding DNA: TGTGCCAGCAGTACCCAGGGAGGTCAGCCCCAGCATTTT.

This chain joins TRBV4-2 and TRBJ2-5; 8 nucleotides agree with TRBD2. Germline V CDR1 and CDR2: LGHNA, YNFKEQ. The J segment lost 3 bases and the V segment lost 4 bases, leaving 4 bases of the junction unmatched. The CDR3 covers 14 residues. CDR3 region: CASSPGLGKETQYF. The CDR3 nucleotides are TGTGCCAGCAGCCCGGGACTAGGAAAAGAGACCCAGTACTTC.

This chain uses TRBV14 with TRBJ2-7; possibly TRBD1 for D (6 bases). CDR3 size: 15 residues. Germline V gene sequence: CDR1 SGHDN, CDR2 FVKESK. Deletions cut 3 bases from V and 3 bases from J, with 15 bases between. The CDR3 nucleotides are TGTGCCAGCAGCCAGGGGGACATCGGTCTCTACGAGCAGTACTTC. Translating gives CASSQGDIGLYEQYF.

The chain couples TRBV5-1 to TRBJ2-1; 7 bases map to TRBD1. Losses at the gene ends were 0 bases for V and 5 bases for J; bases not matched to a gene: 11. This CDR3 contains 17 residues. Germline V lookup: CDR1 SGHRS, CDR2 YFSETQ. The CDR3 reads CASSLGPWDRADNEQFF. The CDR3 DNA follows: TGCGCCAGCAGCTTGGGACCTTGGGACAGAGCGGACAATGAGCAGTTCTTC. Supplemented by reference TRBV5-1 and TRBJ2-1, the full variable domain reads KAGVTQTPRYLIKTRGQQVTLSCSPISGHRSVSWYQQTPGQGLQFLFEYFSETQRNKGNFPGRFSGRQFSNSRSEMNVSTLELGDSALYLCASSLGPWDRADNEQFFGPGTRLTVL.

J is TRBJ1-1 and V is TRBV29-1; D unresolved. Looked up from germline, CDR1 is SQVTM and CDR2 is ANQGSEA. This CDR3 has 12 residues. V was trimmed by 6 bases and J by 0 bases, leaving 8 bases between them. CDR3 loop: CSVEGMNTEAFF. CDR3 nucleotides: TGCAGCGTCGAGGGAATGAACACTGAAGCTTTCTTT.

V usage is TRBV27 and J usage is TRBJ2-1, with TRBD1 matching over 7 bases. Per germline, CDR1 MNHEY and CDR2 SMNVEV (reference sequence). J lost 4 bases, V lost 2 bases, and 5 bases had no gene match. CDR3 length equals 15 residues. The CDR3 bases are TGTGCCAGCAGTTTACCCGGGACAGCTTACAATGAGCAGTTCTTC. Residues: CASSLPGTAYNEQFF.

This chain joins TRBV9 and TRBJ1-3; 10 nucleotides match TRBD1. V gave up 2 bases and J gave up 0 bases; unmatched junction bases: 5. This CDR3 has 17 amino acids. Germline V gene sequence: CDR1 SGDLS, CDR2 YYNGEE. This chain's CDR3 is CASSVGDRGPSGNTIYF. The CDR3 region has the DNA TGTGCCAGCAGCGTTGGGGACAGGGGACCCTCTGGAAACACCATATATTTT.

The rearrangement joins TRBV6-5 to TRBJ1-5, with D unresolved. The germline gives CDR1 MNHEY, CDR2 SVGAGI. Trimming pared 0 bases from V and 5 bases from J, leaving 5 bases between. CDR3 length: 13 amino acids. The CDR3 DNA reads TGTGCCAGCAGTTACTCGGGCCATCAGCCCCAGCATTTT. Translating gives CASSYSGHQPQHF.

The V and J genes are TRBV7-9 and TRBJ2-7; 8 bases align to TRBD1. V lost 2 bases and J lost 1; bases outside the gene matches: 4. There are 15 residues in the CDR3. Per the germline V gene, CDR1 is SEHNR and CDR2 is FQNEAQ (reference sequence). The CDR3 is CASSLLRTGSYEQYF. The CDR3 DNA reads as TGTGCCAGCAGCTTATTACGGACAGGGTCCTACGAGCAGTACTTC.

The genes are TRBV28 and TRBJ2-7; the D gene is possibly TRBD2 (6 bases). Germline V gene data show CDR1 as MDHEN and CDR2 as SYDVKM. The CDR3 consists of 11 residues. The V end lost 8 bases, the J end lost 2 bases, and 7 bases lay between the germline ends. The CDR3 loop reads CASGGPYEQYF. In DNA form, the CDR3 reads TGTGCCAGCGGAGGGCCCTACGAGCAGTACTTC.

Comments on this clone: The junction and the germline gene differ at one end; a read error may be behind it. The chain combines TRBV7-7 with TRBJ2-2; D perhaps matches TRBD2 (6 bases). Germline values: CDR1 SSHAT, CDR2 FNYEAQ (reference sequence). The CDR3 covers 16 residues. The CDR3 bases are TGTGCTAGCAGCTTAGTAGGCGGGACGAACACCGGGGAGCTGTTTTTT. Protein sequence: CASSLVGGTNTGELFF.

This chain links TRBV5-1 with TRBJ2-7; the match to TRBD1 covers 7 bases. The germline CDR1 and CDR2 sequences are SGHRS and YFSETQ. V lost 0 bases, J lost 2 bases, and 14 bases stayed unmatched. The CDR3 is 18 amino acids. CDR3 sequence: CASSLAYRGPLNAYEQYF. CDR3 DNA: TGCGCCAGCAGCTTGGCCTACAGGGGCCCCTTAAACGCCTACGAGCAGTACTTC. The variable domain in full, with the rest retrieved from reference TRBV5-1 and TRBJ2-7, is KAGVTQTPRYLIKTRGQQVTLSCSPISGHRSVSWYQQTPGQGLQFLFEYFSETQRNKGNFPGRFSGRQFSNSRSEMNVSTLELGDSALYLCASSLAYRGPLNAYEQYFGPGTRLTVT.

A few counts support this clone. The rearrangement uses TRBV6-4 and TRBJ1-1; D gene ambiguous. Per germline, CDR1 MRHNA and CDR2 SNTAGT. The CDR3 consists of 15 residues. Between the trimmed V and J ends, which lost 0 bases and 4 bases, there was a span of 12 bases. In DNA form, the CDR3 reads TGTGCCAGCAGTGACTCGGGTGGGCTGGGCACTGAAGCTTTCTTT. It codes for CASSDSGGLGTEAFF.

This rearrangement joins TRBV30 to TRBJ2-5, with 10 bases fitting TRBD2. In germline, CDR1 is GTSNPN, CDR2 SVGIG (reference sequence). The length of the CDR3 is 14 residues. Losses at the gene ends were 0 bases for V and 4 bases for J; bases not matched to a gene: 2. The CDR3 DNA is TGTGCCTGGAGTGTACTAGCGGGGCGAGAGACCCAGTACTTC. Its protein product is CAWSVLAGRETQYF.